This note documents a single T cell receptor beta chain sequence. These data belong to a study of blood T cell repertoires in COVID-19. Whole-study context: T cells, B-cell-depleted T cells, or PBMCs supplied cDNA or gDNA.

Clinical history reported by participants formed the basis on which cohorts were assigned. Profiled with immunoSEQ multiplex PCR; TCRdb holds only in-frame clones, not every one. The repertoire holds 250,000 to 400,000 clones, with around 85% as singletons. Germline V gene sequence: CDR1 SQVTM, CDR2 ANQGSEA. V lost 6 bases and J lost 0; bases outside the gene matches: 6. The length of the CDR3 is 16 residues. The receptor comes from a woman in her thirties who had been exposed to COVID-19. The chain joins TRBV29-1 to TRBJ2-6; 9 nucleotides align to TRBD1. The specimen was PBMCs or T cells enriched from blood (not recorded which). The CDR3 loop reads CSVRDRVDSGANVLTF. CDR3 sequence (DNA): TGCAGCGTGAGGGACAGGGTGGACTCTGGGGCCAACGTCCTGACTTTC.